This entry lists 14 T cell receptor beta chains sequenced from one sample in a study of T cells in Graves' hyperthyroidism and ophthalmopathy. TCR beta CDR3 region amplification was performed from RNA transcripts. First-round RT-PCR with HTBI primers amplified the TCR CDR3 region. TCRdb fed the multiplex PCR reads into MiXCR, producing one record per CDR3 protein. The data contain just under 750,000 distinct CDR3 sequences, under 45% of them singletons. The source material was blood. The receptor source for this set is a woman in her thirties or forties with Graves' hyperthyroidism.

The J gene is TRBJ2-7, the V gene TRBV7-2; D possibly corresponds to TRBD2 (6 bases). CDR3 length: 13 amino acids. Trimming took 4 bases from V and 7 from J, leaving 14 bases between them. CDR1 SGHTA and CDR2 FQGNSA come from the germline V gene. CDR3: CASSSPDLAEQYF. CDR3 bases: TGTGCCAGCAGCTCGCCCGACCTAGCGGAGCAGTACTTC.

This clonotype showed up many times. CDR3 sequence reads: CASSRRQGVQPQHF. CDR3 sequence (DNA): TGTGCCAGCAGCCGCCGACAGGGTGTTCAGCCCCAGCATTTT. This rearrangement joins TRBV12-3 or TRBV12-4 to TRBJ1-5; TRBD1 matches 7 bases. Trimming removed 6 bases from V and 6 bases from J; junction bases left unmatched: 8. The CDR3 totals 14 residues.

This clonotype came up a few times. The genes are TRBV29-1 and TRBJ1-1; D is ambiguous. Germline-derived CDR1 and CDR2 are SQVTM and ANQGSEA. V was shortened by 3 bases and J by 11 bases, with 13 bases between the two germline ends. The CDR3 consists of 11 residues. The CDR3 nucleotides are TGCAGCGTTGAGAAAGGCCCGTTGGCTTTCTTT. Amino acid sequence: CSVEKGPLAFF.

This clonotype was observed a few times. The CDR3 reads CASSLRTSGTSYEQYF. The CDR3 nucleotides are TGTGCCAGCAGTTTGAGGACTAGCGGGACCTCCTACGAGCAGTACTTC. The chain has TRBV12-3 or TRBV12-4 and TRBJ2-7, with 12 bases fitting TRBD2. With 3 bases clipped from V and 0 bases from J, the junction kept 3 bases outside the gene matches. The CDR3 contains 16 residues.

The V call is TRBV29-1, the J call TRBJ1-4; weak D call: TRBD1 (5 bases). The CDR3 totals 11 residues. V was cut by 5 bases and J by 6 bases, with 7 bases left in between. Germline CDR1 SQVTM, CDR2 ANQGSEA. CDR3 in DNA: TGCAGCGTTCTCAGGGATGAAAAACTGTTTTTT. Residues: CSVLRDEKLFF.

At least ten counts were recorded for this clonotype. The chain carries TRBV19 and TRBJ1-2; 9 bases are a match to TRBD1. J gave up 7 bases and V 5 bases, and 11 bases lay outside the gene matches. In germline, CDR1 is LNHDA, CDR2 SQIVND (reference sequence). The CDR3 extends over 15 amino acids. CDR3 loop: CASSGTGYDLGGYTF. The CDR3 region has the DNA TGTGCCAGTAGTGGGACAGGGTATGATCTAGGTGGCTACACCTTC.

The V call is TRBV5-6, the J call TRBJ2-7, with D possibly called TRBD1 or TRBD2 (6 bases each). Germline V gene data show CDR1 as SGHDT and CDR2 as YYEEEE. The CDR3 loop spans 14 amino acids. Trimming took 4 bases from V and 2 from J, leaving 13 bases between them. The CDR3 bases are TGTGCCAGCAGCCGCGGGACACCCCCCTACGAGCAGTACTTC. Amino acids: CASSRGTPPYEQYF.

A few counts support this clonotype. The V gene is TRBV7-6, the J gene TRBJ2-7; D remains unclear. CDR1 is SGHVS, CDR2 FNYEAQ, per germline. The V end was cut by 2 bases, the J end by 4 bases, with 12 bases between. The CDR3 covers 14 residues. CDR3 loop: CASSLRERGYEQYF. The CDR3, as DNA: TGTGCCAGCAGCTTAAGGGAACGCGGTTACGAGCAGTACTTC.

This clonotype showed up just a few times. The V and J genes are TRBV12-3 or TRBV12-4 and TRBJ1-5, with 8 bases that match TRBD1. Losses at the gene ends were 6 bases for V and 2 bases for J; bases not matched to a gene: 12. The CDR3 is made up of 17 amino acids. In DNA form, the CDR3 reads TGTGCCAGCAGCCAGCAAGGACAGGGATCTGGCAATCAGCCCCAGCATTTT. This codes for CASSQQGQGSGNQPQHF.

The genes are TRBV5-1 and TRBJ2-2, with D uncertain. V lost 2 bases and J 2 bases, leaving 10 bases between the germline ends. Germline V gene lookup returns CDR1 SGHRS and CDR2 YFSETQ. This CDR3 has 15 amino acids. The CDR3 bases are TGCGCCAGCAGCTTCATAGACCACAACACCGGGGAGCTGTTTTTT. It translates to CASSFIDHNTGELFF.

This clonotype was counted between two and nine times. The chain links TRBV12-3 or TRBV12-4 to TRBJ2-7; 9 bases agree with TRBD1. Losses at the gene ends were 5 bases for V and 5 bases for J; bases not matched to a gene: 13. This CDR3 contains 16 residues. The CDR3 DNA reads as TGTGCCAGCAGTCCTCAGACAGGGGGGAAAGGCGACGAGCAGTACTTC. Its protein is CASSPQTGGKGDEQYF.

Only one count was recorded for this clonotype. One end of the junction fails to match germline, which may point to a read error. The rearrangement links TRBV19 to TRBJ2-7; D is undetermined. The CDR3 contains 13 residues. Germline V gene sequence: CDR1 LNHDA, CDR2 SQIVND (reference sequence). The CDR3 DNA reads TGTGCCAGTAGTAGGGCCCGGAACTACGAGCGGTACTTC. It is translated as CASSRARNYERYF.

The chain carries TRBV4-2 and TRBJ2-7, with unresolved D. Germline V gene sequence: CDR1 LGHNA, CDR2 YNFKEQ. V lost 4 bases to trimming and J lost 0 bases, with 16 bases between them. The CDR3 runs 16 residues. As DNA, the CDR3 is TGTGCCAGCAGCCTTGATTTCTCGCAGAGCTCCTACGAGCAGTACTTC. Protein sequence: CASSLDFSQSSYEQYF.

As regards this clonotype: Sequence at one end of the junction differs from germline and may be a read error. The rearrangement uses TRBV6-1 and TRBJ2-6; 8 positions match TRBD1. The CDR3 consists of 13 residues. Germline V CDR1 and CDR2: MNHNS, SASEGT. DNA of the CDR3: TGTGCCAGCAGGACGCAGGGGGCCAACGTCCTAACTTTC. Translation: CASRTQGANVLTF.